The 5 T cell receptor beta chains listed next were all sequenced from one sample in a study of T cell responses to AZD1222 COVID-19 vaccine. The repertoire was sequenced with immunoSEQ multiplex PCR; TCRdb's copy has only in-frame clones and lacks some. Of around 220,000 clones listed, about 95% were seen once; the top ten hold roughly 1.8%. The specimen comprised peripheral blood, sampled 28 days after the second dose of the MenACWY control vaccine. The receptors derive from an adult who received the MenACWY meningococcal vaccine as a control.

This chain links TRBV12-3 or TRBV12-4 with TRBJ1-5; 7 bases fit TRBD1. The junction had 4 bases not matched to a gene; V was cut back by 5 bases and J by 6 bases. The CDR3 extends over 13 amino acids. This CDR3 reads CASSGDRAQPQHF. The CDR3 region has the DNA TGTGCCAGCAGTGGAGACAGGGCTCAGCCCCAGCATTTT.

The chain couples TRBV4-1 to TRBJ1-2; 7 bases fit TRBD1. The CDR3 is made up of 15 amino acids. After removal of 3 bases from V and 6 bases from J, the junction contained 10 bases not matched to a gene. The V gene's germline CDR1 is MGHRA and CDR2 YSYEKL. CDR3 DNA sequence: TGCGCCAGCAGCCAGCCCAAGACAGGGCGCAATGGCTACACCTTC. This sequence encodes CASSQPKTGRNGYTF.

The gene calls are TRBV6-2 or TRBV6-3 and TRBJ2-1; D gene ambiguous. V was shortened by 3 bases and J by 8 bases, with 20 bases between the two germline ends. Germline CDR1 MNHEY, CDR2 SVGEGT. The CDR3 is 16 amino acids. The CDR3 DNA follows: TGTGCCAGCAGTTATTTAGTTAACCCATCCTGGGATGAGCAGTTCTTC. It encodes CASSYLVNPSWDEQFF.

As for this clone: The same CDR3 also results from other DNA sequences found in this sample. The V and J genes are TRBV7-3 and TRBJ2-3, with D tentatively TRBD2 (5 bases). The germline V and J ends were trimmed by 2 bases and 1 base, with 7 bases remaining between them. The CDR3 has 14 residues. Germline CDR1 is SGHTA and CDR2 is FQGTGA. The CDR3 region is CASSLAGGTDTQYF. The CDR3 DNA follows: TGTGCCAGCAGCTTAGCGGGCGGCACAGATACGCAGTATTTT.

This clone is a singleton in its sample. Written as DNA, the CDR3 is TGCGCCAGCAGCTTGGTTGGACTAGCGGGGGCCTTTAGCTCCTACAATGAGCAGTTCTTC. It is translated as CASSLVGLAGAFSSYNEQFF. J is TRBJ2-1 and V is TRBV5-1; 13 nucleotides match TRBD2. Germline loops: CDR1 SGHRS, CDR2 YFSETQ. This CDR3 comprises 20 residues. V dropped 0 bases and J dropped 0; count of bases not matched to a gene: 9.